Described below is a single T cell receptor (beta chain) sequence and its context. With V trimmed by 3 bases and J by 3 bases, 7 bases remained unmatched. CDR3 length: 14 amino acids. Germline assignment: CDR1 GTSNPN and CDR2 SVGIG (reference sequence). Assay used: immunoSEQ multiplex PCR; TCRdb lists only in-frame clones, some missing. The sample consists of approximately 89,000 clones, 85% to 90% of them appearing once. The record originates from a study of control samples from healthy donors and cancer patients. The sequence derives from a woman aged 40-49 years in good health. Sequencing was done on a sample of blood. This chain links TRBV30 with TRBJ1-1; 7 bases align to TRBD1. In nucleotides, the CDR3 is TGTGCCTGGAGCCCCCCGGGACAGTACACTGAAGCTTTCTTT. It codes for CAWSPPGQYTEAFF.